This TCR beta chain was obtained from a study of blood T cell repertoires in COVID-19. Study-level information: The United States, Italy and Spain supplied acute and convalescent COVID-19 samples.

Germline CDR1 is SEHNR and CDR2 is FQNEAQ (reference sequence). Trimming cost V 1 base and J 2 bases, with 11 bases left between them. The CDR3 is made up of 15 amino acids. Source study methods: Nucleated cell counts were estimated from reference gene primer amplification. The protocol was immunoSEQ multiplex PCR, while the TCRdb copy is restricted to in-frame clones and leaves out a portion. V, J and clone size are taken as reported in that table, and D and trimming were inferred from the DNA itself. The data show 240,000 or so clones, approximately 90% seen once. This sequence was found in a woman aged 40 to 55 who had recovered from COVID-19. This chain uses TRBV7-9 with TRBJ2-5; a weak D match, TRBD1 (6 bases). Sequencing was done on a sample of peripheral blood. The CDR3 protein is CASSLEGHLQETQYF. CDR3 nucleotides: TGTGCCAGCAGCTTAGAGGGACATTTACAAGAGACCCAGTACTTC.